The source of this T cell receptor beta chain is a study of control samples from healthy donors and cancer patients. Libraries were prepared by immunoSEQ multiplex PCR; TCRdb keeps only in-frame clonotypes and omits some of them. Of some 110,000 clones listed, roughly 93% are singletons. The length of the CDR3 is 16 residues. In germline, CDR1 is SGHTA, CDR2 FQGNSA. The V and J ends lost 5 bases and 0 bases, in that order; junction bases with no gene match: 9. The sequencing input was blood. This TCR was sampled from a young man in good health. This sequence joins TRBV7-2 and TRBJ1-2; the match to TRBD1 covers 7 bases. The CDR3 region is CASSRGGGQSNYGYTF. CDR3 nucleotides: TGTGCCAGCAGCCGTGGGGGGGGACAGTCTAACTATGGCTACACCTTC.